A selection of T cell receptor beta chains follows, all from one sample in a study of cytomegalovirus exposure and HLA in healthy donors. The repertoire was sequenced with immunoSEQ multiplex PCR; TCRdb's copy has only in-frame clones and lacks some. The data hold 200,000 to 250,000 clones, with just over 75% observed a single time. The sample was PBMCs. Receptors were obtained from an older woman in good health and CMV-seropositive. Both conserved end residues are part of each CDR3. A D gene is named only where the DNA matches it firmly. Some rows have no size entry. The others give once, few or many, or a class for an expanded clone.

V gene	clone size	J gene	D gene	CDR3 protein	CDR3 DNA
TRBV15	-	TRBJ2-7	TRBD1	CATSRGLDRGDEQYF	TGTGCCACCAGCAGAGGTCTCGACAGGGGGGACGAGCAGTACTTC
TRBV7-9	-	TRBJ2-7	-	CASSPWAGAYEQYF	TGTGCCAGCAGCCCGTGGGCAGGGGCCTACGAGCAGTACTTC
TRBV27	-	TRBJ2-3	TRBD1	CASSPGQGRPDTQYF	TGTGCCAGCAGCCCAGGACAGGGGCGCCCAGATACGCAGTATTTT
TRBV28	-	TRBJ1-5	TRBD1	CASRPDRGKWDQPQHF	TGTGCCAGCAGACCCGACAGGGGGAAATGGGATCAGCCCCAGCATTTT
TRBV2	-	TRBJ1-1	TRBD1	CASSTRQGNTEAFF	TGTGCCAGCAGCACCAGACAGGGGAACACTGAAGCTTTCTTT
TRBV6-6	-	TRBJ1-3	-	CASSSSRFGNTIYF	TGTGCCAGCAGTTCCTCGCGGTTTGGAAACACCATATATTTT
TRBV28	-	TRBJ1-1	-	CAARGNTEAFF	TGTGCCGCAAGGGGGAACACTGAAGCTTTCTTT
TRBV4-1	-	TRBJ2-5	TRBD2	CASSQAGLAGGLKETQYF	TGCGCCAGCAGCCAAGCCGGATTAGCGGGGGGCCTAAAAGAGACCCAGTACTTC
TRBV7-3	few	TRBJ2-2	TRBD2	CASSFGLAGALNTGELFF	TGTGCCAGCAGCTTCGGACTAGCGGGGGCACTGAACACCGGGGAGCTGTTTTTT
TRBV19	-	TRBJ1-1	TRBD1	CASSPRGTGGYVTEAFF	TGTGCCAGTAGTCCCCGAGGGACAGGGGGTTATGTCACTGAAGCTTTCTTT
TRBV4-2	-	TRBJ2-3	TRBD1	CASSLLGTGEGDTQYF	TGTGCCAGCAGCCTCTTAGGGACAGGGGAAGGAGATACGCAGTATTTT
TRBV18	-	TRBJ1-5	-	CASSPSQRQPQHF	TGTGCCAGCTCACCATCACAACGTCAGCCCCAGCATTTT
TRBV11-2	-	TRBJ1-2	-	CASSLDHTGTGYTF	TGTGCCAGCAGCTTAGATCATACAGGGACGGGCTACACCTTC
TRBV29-1	-	TRBJ1-1	-	CSVKGFVNTEAFF	TGCAGCGTAAAGGGGTTCGTGAACACTGAAGCTTTCTTT
TRBV5-8	-	TRBJ2-7	-	CASSLFTRGFSYEQYF	TGTGCCAGCAGCTTGTTCACTCGAGGGTTTAGCTACGAGCAGTACTTC
TRBV6-4	-	TRBJ2-2	-	CASSDMAPGELFF	TGTGCCAGCAGTGACATGGCCCCCGGGGAGCTGTTTTTT
TRBV10-3	-	TRBJ2-1	TRBD2	CAISRTSGRHEQFF	TGTGCCATCAGTAGAACTAGCGGGAGGCATGAGCAGTTCTTC
TRBV23-1	-	TRBJ2-1	-	CASSQFFRGSNEQFF	TGCGCCAGCAGTCAATTTTTCAGGGGAAGCAATGAGCAGTTCTTC
TRBV28	-	TRBJ2-1	TRBD1	CASRGGDRDGEQFF	TGTGCCAGCAGGGGTGGTGACAGGGATGGTGAGCAGTTCTTC
TRBV7-9	-	TRBJ1-4	-	CASSLARGLGEKLFF	TGTGCCAGCAGCTTAGCGAGGGGGTTAGGTGAAAAACTGTTTTTT
TRBV30	few	TRBJ1-1	-	CAWSDRAGAEAFF	TGTGCCTGGAGTGACAGGGCGGGGGCTGAAGCTTTCTTT
TRBV5-6	-	TRBJ1-2	-	CASSLGGRDYGYTF	TGTGCCAGCAGCTTGGGAGGGAGAGACTATGGCTACACCTTC
TRBV19	-	TRBJ2-5	-	CASSIGGRAGLQETQYF	TGTGCCAGTAGTATAGGCGGTAGGGCGGGCCTCCAAGAGACCCAGTACTTC
TRBV2	-	TRBJ1-5	TRBD1	CASSETGPRGAQHF	TGTGCCAGCAGCGAGACAGGGCCACGCGGAGCCCAGCATTTT
TRBV6-5	-	TRBJ1-5	-	CASRQWNQPQHF	TGTGCCAGCAGGCAGTGGAATCAGCCCCAGCATTTT
TRBV10-3	-	TRBJ2-2	TRBD2	CAISEQSGGNGELFF	TGTGCCATCAGTGAGCAGAGCGGGGGTAACGGGGAGCTGTTTTTT
TRBV4-3	once	TRBJ2-7	TRBD1	CASSQDRDSYEQYF	TGCGCCAGCAGCCAGGACAGGGACTCCTACGAGCAGTACTTC
TRBV6-5	-	TRBJ2-7	-	CASSFWGSEQYF	TGTGCCAGCAGCTTCTGGGGCAGCGAGCAGTACTTC
TRBV5-4	-	TRBJ1-1	-	CASSLMPGQLNTEAFF	TGTGCCAGCAGCTTAATGCCAGGACAACTGAACACTGAAGCTTTCTTT
TRBV4-3	-	TRBJ1-2	-	CASSHVGAGYGYTF	TGCGCCAGCAGCCATGTCGGAGCGGGGTATGGCTACACCTTC
TRBV7-2	-	TRBJ2-3	-	CASGSRPTSTDTQYF	TGTGCCAGCGGCTCTCGACCGACTAGCACAGATACGCAGTATTTT
TRBV7-9	-	TRBJ1-4	TRBD1	CASSLSDRVGEKLFF	TGTGCCAGCAGCTTAAGTGACAGGGTTGGCGAAAAACTGTTTTTT
TRBV12-5	-	TRBJ2-5	TRBD2	CASGLSRGGAQYF	TGTGCTAGTGGTTTGTCGCGGGGGGGGGCCCAGTACTTC
TRBV11-1	many	TRBJ2-2	TRBD1	CASSSRTGRTGELFF	TGTGCCAGCAGCTCCCGGACAGGGCGCACCGGGGAGCTGTTTTTT
TRBV4-1	-	TRBJ1-1	TRBD1	CASSQASQGGGTEAFF	TGCGCCAGCAGCCAAGCGTCCCAGGGGGGCGGCACTGAAGCTTTCTTT
TRBV6-1	-	TRBJ2-5	TRBD1	CASSAGQGPREQYF	TGTGCCAGCAGCGCGGGACAGGGCCCTCGGGAGCAGTACTTC
TRBV2	-	TRBJ2-5	-	CASSIGRETQYF	TGTGCCAGCTCAATTGGGAGGGAGACCCAGTACTTC